This T cell receptor beta chain was identified in a study of OX40 agonist ivuxolimab in advanced cancers. Profiled with immunoSEQ multiplex PCR; TCRdb holds only in-frame clones, not every one. This sample yields about 15,000 clones, of which about 80% are seen a single time; roughly two fifths belongs to the top ten. This receptor was obtained from an adult with an advanced solid tumor such as melanoma, head and neck, liver or kidney cancer. The sequencing here drew on CD4+ or CD8+ T cells sorted from blood, taken in a trial of the OX40 agonist ivuxolimab.

In nucleotides, the CDR3 is TGTGCCAGCAGCCCCATGACAGGGGGCTATGAGCAGTTCTTC. Its protein product is CASSPMTGGYEQFF. The chain uses TRBV14 and TRBJ2-1, with TRBD1 matching over 10 bases. The CDR3 is 14 residues long. In germline, CDR1 is SGHDN, CDR2 FVKESK. Germline trimming cut 4 bases from V and 8 bases from J; bases unmatched to any gene: 5.